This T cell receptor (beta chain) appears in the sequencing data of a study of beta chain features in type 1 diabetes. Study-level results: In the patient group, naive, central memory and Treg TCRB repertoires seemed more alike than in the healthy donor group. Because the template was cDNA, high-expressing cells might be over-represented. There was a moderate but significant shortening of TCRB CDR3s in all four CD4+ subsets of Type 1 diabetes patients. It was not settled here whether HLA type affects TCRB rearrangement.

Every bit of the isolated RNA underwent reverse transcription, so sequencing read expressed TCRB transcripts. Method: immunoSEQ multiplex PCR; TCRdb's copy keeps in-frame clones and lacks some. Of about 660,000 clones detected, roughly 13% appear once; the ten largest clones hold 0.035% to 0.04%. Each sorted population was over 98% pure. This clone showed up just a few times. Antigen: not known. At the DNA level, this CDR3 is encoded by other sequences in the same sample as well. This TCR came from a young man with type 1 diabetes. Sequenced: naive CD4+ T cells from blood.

This chain's CDR3 is CSVVRTENTEAFF. CDR3 sequence (DNA): TGCAGCGTTGTGAGGACGGAGAACACTGAAGCTTTCTTT. This chain joins TRBV29-1 and TRBJ1-1; D is ambiguous. Germline V lookup: CDR1 SQVTM, CDR2 ANQGSEA. The CDR3 loop spans 13 amino acids. V was pared by 4 bases and J by 1 base, with 10 bases between.